Below, one TCR beta chain is given with its context. These data originate in a study of blood T cell repertoires in COVID-19. Background on the study: PBMCs, B-cell-depleted T cells, or T cells provided the cDNA or gDNA that made up the material.

The table came from immunoSEQ multiplex PCR; TCRdb's copy has only in-frame clones and leaves some out. Of around 100,000 clones detected, roughly nine tenths appear once; the ten largest clones hold 3.5% to 5.5%. The TCR sequence derives from a man between 40 and 49 years old with acute or convalescent COVID-19. Sequencing used peripheral blood.

This CDR3 reads CAIKGLAGDNEQFF. CDR3 sequence (DNA): TGTGCCATCAAAGGACTAGCGGGAGACAATGAGCAGTTCTTC. V gene TRBV6-5 combines with J gene TRBJ2-1; 13 bases match TRBD2. V lost 10 bases and J lost 5; bases outside the gene matches: 5. Per germline, CDR1 MNHEY and CDR2 SVGAGI. The CDR3 is 14 amino acids.